This T cell receptor beta chain was found in a study of CD8 T cells in ankylosing spondylitis (dated 2017 in TCRdb). At the level of the whole study: To find TCR variants linked to disease, the study profiled T cell receptor beta repertoires in ankylosing spondylitis patients and healthy donors. The full study cohort was made up of 20 to 25 ankylosing spondylitis patients and fewer than 120 healthy donors. Peripheral blood was sampled, and synovial fluid was also collected from ankylosing spondylitis patients. Findings and caveats that apply to the study as a whole: A CD8+ phenotype was shown by the disease-linked clones, which were found at relatively low frequencies in peripheral blood. Some motif variants were previously reported in synovial fluid and blood of reactive arthritis patients, suggesting common disease-initiation mechanisms. According to the report, matched synovial fluid samples from ankylosing spondylitis patients were significantly enriched for the disease-linked clones. A TCR beta motif of fewer than 10 highly homologous amino acid variants appeared characteristic of blood from ankylosing spondylitis patients.

From the cysteine up to the phenylalanine, the CDR3 has a length of 13 residues. Just the 39-base CDR3 DNA is kept, in frame starting at base 1. V is reduced by 7 bases and J by 6 bases, leaving a spacing of 16 bases between them. Sequencer: Illumina HiSeq 2500. Quantitative 5'-RACE with molecular barcodes was the method used to prepare the TCR beta libraries. Turning to the authors' computational methods: A new computational method, built on a probabilistic model of VDJ rearrangement, was used to identify disease-linked TCR variants. TCRdb reprocessed the public reads (quality trimming at Q25 with fastp, clone calling with MiXCR) and kept in-frame beta chains. Identical CDR3 proteins give one entry, which carries the most common genes and DNA. The V and J calls reflect TCRdb's pipeline rather than the authors' work. This sample lists about 330,000 distinct CDR3 sequences; 6.5% to 10% were detected once. The ten largest make up 14% to 15% of the sample.

This clonotype was counted a few times. There is no known antigen for this receptor. No base qualities exist here, and no much larger clone lies one base off it. The chain joins TRBV12-3 or TRBV12-4 to TRBJ2-7, with a weak D call of TRBD1 (6 bases match). The sequenced sample was blood, either unsorted or a sorted T cell fraction (not recorded which). The receptor was isolated from a male donor with ankylosing spondylitis. The CDR3 corresponds to CASTRMDRGEQYF. In nucleotide form, the sequence is TGTGCCAGCACCCGGATGGACAGAGGCGAGCAGTACTTC.